This TCR beta chain was captured in a study of T cells in Graves' hyperthyroidism and ophthalmopathy. TCR beta CDR3 regions were amplified from RNA. Using the HTBI primer set, a first-round RT-PCR was run on the TCR CDR3. TCRdb itself ran the multiplex PCR reads through MiXCR, one entry per CDR3 protein. The repertoire consists of more than 300,000 distinct CDR3 sequences, with 14% occurring once and the leading ten covering 9.5% to 11%. CDR3 length: 13 amino acids. CDR1 and CDR2 (germline): MNHEY, SMNVEV (reference sequence). V lost 2 bases to trimming and J lost 4 bases, with 8 bases between them. This clonotype appeared many times. Its target is unknown. General observations from the study: Ophthalmopathy cases were set apart from stable hyperthyroidism by a 13 V-J model.

Over 18 months, lack of ophthalmopathy progression marked Graves' hyperthyroidism as stable. Those patients with uncontrolled infection, other autoimmune disease, pregnancy or lactation were excluded. The diagnostic basis comprised clinical symptoms, serum thyroxine and TRAb, thyroid ultrasound and orbital computed tomography. The sample taken for sequencing was blood. The clonotype comes from a woman aged 55 to 70 with Graves' hyperthyroidism. The chain has TRBV27 and TRBJ1-1; D perhaps matches TRBD1 (5 bases). The CDR3 region is CASSLGAATEAFF. The CDR3 DNA follows: TGTGCCAGCAGTTTAGGGGCAGCCACTGAAGCTTTCTTT.